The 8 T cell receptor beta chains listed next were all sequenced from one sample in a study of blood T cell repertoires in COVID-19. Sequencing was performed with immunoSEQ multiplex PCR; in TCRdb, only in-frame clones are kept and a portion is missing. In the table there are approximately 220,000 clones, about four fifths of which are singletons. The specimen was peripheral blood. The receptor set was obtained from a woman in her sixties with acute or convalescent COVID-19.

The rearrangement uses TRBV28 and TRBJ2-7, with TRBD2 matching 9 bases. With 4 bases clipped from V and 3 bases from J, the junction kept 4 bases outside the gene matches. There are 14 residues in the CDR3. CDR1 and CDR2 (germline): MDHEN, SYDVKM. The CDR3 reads CASSYASGVYEQYF. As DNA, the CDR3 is TGTGCCAGCAGTTATGCTAGCGGGGTCTACGAGCAGTACTTC. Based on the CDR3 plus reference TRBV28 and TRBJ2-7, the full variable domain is DVKVTQSSRYLVKRTGEKVFLECVQDMDHENMFWYRQDPGLGLRLIYFSYDVKMKEKGDIPEGYSVSREKKERFSLILESASTNQTSMYLCASSYASGVYEQYFGPGTRLTVT.

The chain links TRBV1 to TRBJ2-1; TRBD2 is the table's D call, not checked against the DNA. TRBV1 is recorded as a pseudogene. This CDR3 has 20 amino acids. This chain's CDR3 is CTSSQAANGSSGGPYNEQFF. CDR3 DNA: TGCACCAGCAGCCAAGCTGCCAATGGTTCTAGCGGGGGTCCATACAATGAGCAGTTCTTC.

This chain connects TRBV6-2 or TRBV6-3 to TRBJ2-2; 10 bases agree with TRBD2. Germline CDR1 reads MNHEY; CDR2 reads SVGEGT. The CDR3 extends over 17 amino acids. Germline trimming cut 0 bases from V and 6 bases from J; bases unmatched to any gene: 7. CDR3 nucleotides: TGTGCCAGCAGTTACTCGATTAGGCTAGCGGGGGCCGGGGAGCTGTTTTTT. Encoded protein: CASSYSIRLAGAGELFF.

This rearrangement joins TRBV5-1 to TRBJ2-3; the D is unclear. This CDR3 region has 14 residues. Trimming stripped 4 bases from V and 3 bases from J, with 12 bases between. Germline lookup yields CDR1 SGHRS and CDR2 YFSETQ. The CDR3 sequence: CASSLDPQTDTQYF. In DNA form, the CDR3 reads TGCGCCAGCAGCCTGGACCCACAGACAGATACGCAGTATTTT.

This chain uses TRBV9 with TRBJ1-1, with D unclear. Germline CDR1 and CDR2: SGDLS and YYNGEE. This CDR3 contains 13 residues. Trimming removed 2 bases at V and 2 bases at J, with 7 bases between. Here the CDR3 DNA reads TGTGCCAGCAGCGTGGGGAGTAACACTGAAGCTTTCTTT. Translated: CASSVGSNTEAFF.

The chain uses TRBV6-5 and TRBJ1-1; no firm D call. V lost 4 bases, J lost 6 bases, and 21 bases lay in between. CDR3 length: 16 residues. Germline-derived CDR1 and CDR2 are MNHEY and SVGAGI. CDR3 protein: CASSLIGRSGSSEAFF. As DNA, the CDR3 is TGTGCCAGCAGTTTAATAGGCAGGTCGGGGAGCTCTGAAGCTTTCTTT.

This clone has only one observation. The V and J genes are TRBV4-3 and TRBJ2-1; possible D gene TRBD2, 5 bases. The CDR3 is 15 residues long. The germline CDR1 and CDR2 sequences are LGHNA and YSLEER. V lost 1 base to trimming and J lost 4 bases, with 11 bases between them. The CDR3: CASSQALTSYNEQFF. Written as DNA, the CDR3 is TGCGCCAGCAGCCAAGCCCTTACTAGTTACAATGAGCAGTTCTTC.

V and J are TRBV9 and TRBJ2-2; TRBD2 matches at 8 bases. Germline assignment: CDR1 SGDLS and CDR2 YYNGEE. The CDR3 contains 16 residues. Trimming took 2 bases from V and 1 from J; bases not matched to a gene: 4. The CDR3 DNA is TGTGCCAGCAGCGTCGGGCTAGCGGGGAACACCGGGGAGCTGTTTTTT. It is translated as CASSVGLAGNTGELFF.